These 29 T cell receptor beta chains share one sample of origin, sequenced in a study of T cell changes during pregnancy in multiple sclerosis. The assay was immunoSEQ multiplex PCR, and TCRdb's table has in-frame clones only and misses some. The sample has approximately 110,000 clones, more than 85% seen once. The sample here was peripheral blood, taken after pregnancy. The receptors come from a female donor with multiple sclerosis, enrolled in a pregnancy study.

The rearrangement joins TRBV25-1 to TRBJ2-2; possible D gene TRBD1, 7 bases. Germline CDR1 is MGHDK and CDR2 is SYGVNS. The CDR3 is made up of 15 amino acids. V dropped 6 bases and J dropped 1 base, with 12 bases sitting between them. The CDR3 is CASSRGTVNTGELFF. CDR3 in DNA: TGTGCCAGCAGCCGGGGGACAGTGAACACCGGGGAGCTGTTTTTT.

The chain recombines TRBV6-5 with TRBJ1-4; TRBD1 matches 8 bases. This CDR3 has 15 amino acids. Per germline, CDR1 MNHEY and CDR2 SVGAGI. Unmatched junction bases numbered 9, after V lost 4 bases and J lost 8 bases. The CDR3 DNA reads as TGTGCCAGCAGTTTCCAGACAGGGGCTCGAGAAAAACTGTTTTTT. This translates into CASSFQTGAREKLFF.

The chain has TRBV25-1 and TRBJ2-3; 7 bases map to TRBD1. Germline CDR1 is MGHDK and CDR2 is SYGVNS. The CDR3 is made up of 13 amino acids. The ends lost 5 bases at V and 4 bases at J; junction bases unmatched: 3. As DNA, the CDR3 is TGTGCCAGCAGTCGACAGGGTGCAGATACGCAGTATTTT. Its translation is CASSRQGADTQYF.

This chain uses TRBV5-1 with TRBJ1-1, with D perhaps matching TRBD1 (5 bases). The V gene's germline CDR1 is SGHRS and CDR2 YFSETQ. There are 15 residues in the CDR3. Trimming shortened V by 0 bases and J by 0 bases, and 9 bases separated the two germline ends. Written as DNA, the CDR3 is TGCGCCAGCAGCTTGGGCGGGGGAATGAACACTGAAGCTTTCTTT. It codes for CASSLGGGMNTEAFF. Complete variable domain (other parts from reference TRBV5-1 and TRBJ1-1): KAGVTQTPRYLIKTRGQQVTLSCSPISGHRSVSWYQQTPGQGLQFLFEYFSETQRNKGNFPGRFSGRQFSNSRSEMNVSTLELGDSALYLCASSLGGGMNTEAFFGQGTRLTVV.

This clone was found once. The CDR3 loop is CSVAEASSYEQYF. Here the CDR3 DNA reads TGCAGCGTTGCCGAGGCTAGCTCCTACGAGCAGTACTTC. V gene TRBV29-1 combines with J gene TRBJ2-5; D not certain. The J call may be faulty, since TRBJ2-7 better matches the DNA end. This CDR3 contains 13 residues. CDR1 is SQVTM and CDR2 is ANQGSEA in the germline V gene.

The chain combines TRBV5-4 with TRBJ1-2, with D unresolved. The ends were cut back, 0 bases at V and 0 bases at J, with 6 bases in the middle. The CDR3 contains 14 residues. Per the germline V gene, CDR1 is SGHNT and CDR2 is YYREEE (reference sequence). For the CDR3, the DNA is TGTGCCAGCAGCTTGGAACAGTCTAACTATGGCTACACCTTC. It yields the protein CASSLEQSNYGYTF.

Here the CDR3 DNA reads TGTGCCAGCCGGGACAGGGATCTGAGCTACGAGCAGTACTTC. This codes for CASRDRDLSYEQYF. This chain uses TRBV2 with TRBJ2-7, with 9 bases matching TRBD1. The junction had 8 bases not matched to a gene; V was cut back by 8 bases and J by 3 bases. The CDR3 covers 14 residues. CDR1 and CDR2 from the germline V gene are SNHLY and FYNNEI.

V gene TRBV29-1 combines with J gene TRBJ2-7; unclear D gene. CDR1 is SQVTM, CDR2 ANQGSEA, per germline. This CDR3 contains 13 residues. V shed 0 bases and J shed 4 bases, with 10 bases lying between them. CDR3 sequence (DNA): TGCAGCGTTGAAGATCGTCCGGGTTACGAGCAGTACTTC. Translation: CSVEDRPGYEQYF.

This chain connects TRBV5-1 to TRBJ2-5; 7 bases fit TRBD1. CDR3 length: 15 residues. V lost 0 bases, J lost 4 bases, and 6 bases stayed unmatched. The germline gives CDR1 SGHRS, CDR2 YFSETQ. CDR3 loop: CASSLGQGFLETQYF. DNA of the CDR3: TGCGCCAGCAGCTTGGGACAGGGATTTTTAGAGACCCAGTACTTC.

The chain links TRBV19 to TRBJ1-1, with 8 bases lining up with TRBD1. With 9 bases clipped from V and 7 bases from J, the junction kept 4 bases outside the gene matches. The CDR3 length is 11 residues. Germline assignment: CDR1 LNHDA and CDR2 SQIVND (reference sequence). In nucleotides, the CDR3 is TGTGCCAGCCACAGGGGGAATGAAGCTTTCTTT. Translating gives CASHRGNEAFF.

This rearrangement joins TRBV10-3 to TRBJ1-6; 7 bases fit TRBD1. The germline gives CDR1 ENHRY, CDR2 SYGVKD. V shed 2 bases and J 6 bases; nucleotides not matched to a gene: 4. The CDR3 contains 15 residues. CDR3 in amino acids: CAISETGTVNSPLHF. DNA of the CDR3: TGTGCCATCAGTGAGACCGGGACAGTTAATTCACCCCTCCACTTT.

The chain carries TRBV9 and TRBJ1-2, with D possibly matching TRBD1 (5 bases). CDR1 and CDR2 from the germline V gene are SGDLS and YYNGEE. The CDR3 loop spans 14 amino acids. V dropped 6 bases and J dropped 6 bases, with 18 bases sitting between them. CDR3 nucleotide sequence: TGTGCCAGCACCACATCTGGGGGGGTTGATGGCTACACCTTC. This gives the protein CASTTSGGVDGYTF.

In the case of this clone: Within the sample, other DNA sequences also encode this same CDR3. This rearrangement joins TRBV11-2 to TRBJ1-5; TRBD1 matches at 8 bases. Germline CDR1 reads SGHAT; CDR2 reads FQNNGV. V lost 5 bases and J lost 0; bases outside the gene matches: 3. The CDR3 length is 15 residues. In DNA form, the CDR3 reads TGTGCCAGCAGCCTGACAGGGGATAGCAATCAGCCCCAGCATTTT. Protein: CASSLTGDSNQPQHF. The variable domain in full, with the rest retrieved from reference TRBV11-2 and TRBJ1-5, is EAGVAQSPRYKIIEKRQSVAFWCNPISGHATLYWYQQILGQGPKLLIQFQNNGVVDDSQLPKDRFSAERLKGVDSTLKIQPAKLEDSAVYLCASSLTGDSNQPQHFGDGTRLSIL.

In DNA form, the CDR3 reads TGTGCCAGCAGTCCTGGACAGATCTACGAGCAGTACTTC. Residues: CASSPGQIYEQYF. The chain employs TRBV27 and TRBJ2-7; D perhaps matches TRBD1 (6 bases). Germline assignment: CDR1 MNHEY and CDR2 SMNVEV (reference sequence). This CDR3 has 13 residues. V dropped 5 bases and J dropped 3 bases, with 11 bases sitting between them.

This clone appeared once. The J gene is TRBJ2-7, the V gene TRBV27, with TRBD1 matching 11 bases. From germline, CDR1 is MNHEY and CDR2 SMNVEV (reference sequence). The ends lost 10 bases at V and 3 bases at J; junction bases unmatched: 5. This CDR3 region has 13 residues. Here the CDR3 DNA reads TGTGCCAACCTGGGACAGGGGGACTACGAGCAGTACTTC. It is translated as CANLGQGDYEQYF.

The chain links TRBV5-6 to TRBJ1-4; no clear D gene. The germline CDR1 and CDR2 sequences are SGHDT and YYEEEE. This CDR3 is 14 amino acids long. V dropped 2 bases and J dropped 4 bases, with 9 bases sitting between them. The CDR3 sequence: CASSFGEVNEKLFF. In DNA, the CDR3 is TGTGCCAGCAGCTTTGGGGAGGTTAATGAAAAACTGTTTTTT.

The chain joins TRBV7-8 to TRBJ1-3; 10 positions match TRBD1. The CDR3 sequence is 19 residues long. Germline assignment: CDR1 SGHVS and CDR2 FQNEAQ. V trimming: 5 bases; J trimming: 3 bases; junction bases outside the gene matches: 16. Written as DNA, the CDR3 is TGTGCCAGCAGCACCGCGACAGGGGGCTTTCTCTTCTTTGGAAACACCATATATTTT. Translated, it gives CASSTATGGFLFFGNTIYF.

The V call is TRBV7-8, the J call TRBJ1-2; TRBD1 might be the D (6 bases). V was shortened by 4 bases and J by 0 bases, with 12 bases between the two germline ends. The CDR3 is 15 residues long. CDR1 is SGHVS, CDR2 FQNEAQ, per germline. The CDR3 sequence: CASSSGVDSNYGYTF. The CDR3 DNA sequence: TGTGCCAGCAGCTCAGGGGTGGATTCTAACTATGGCTACACCTTC. The full variable domain, in which reference TRBV7-8 and TRBJ1-2 provide the parts outside the CDR3, is GAGVSQSPRYKVAKRGQDVALRCDPISGHVSLFWYQQALGQGPEFLTYFQNEAQLDKSGLPSDRFFAERPEGSVSTLKIQRTQQEDSAVYLCASSSGVDSNYGYTFGSGTRLTVV.

The chain has TRBV11-2 and TRBJ2-1; 12 positions match TRBD1. Looked up from germline, CDR1 is SGHAT and CDR2 is FQNNGV. Losses at the gene ends were 1 base for V and 8 bases for J; bases not matched to a gene: 3. This CDR3 has 15 residues. CDR3 in amino acids: CASSLGDRGHDEQFF. The CDR3 DNA follows: TGTGCCAGCAGCTTAGGGGACAGGGGGCATGATGAGCAGTTCTTC. The full variable domain, its missing parts supplied by reference TRBV11-2 and TRBJ2-1, is EAGVAQSPRYKIIEKRQSVAFWCNPISGHATLYWYQQILGQGPKLLIQFQNNGVVDDSQLPKDRFSAERLKGVDSTLKIQPAKLEDSAVYLCASSLGDRGHDEQFFGPGTRLTVL.

The chain employs TRBV19 and TRBJ2-1; 10 positions match TRBD2. The CDR3 contains 19 residues. Germline V gives CDR1 LNHDA, CDR2 SQIVND (reference sequence). The junction had 22 bases not matched to a gene; V was cut back by 10 bases and J by 4 bases. The CDR3 region is CATRRSSGGPIDVYNEQFF. The CDR3 DNA is TGTGCCACCCGAAGGTCTAGCGGGGGCCCTATCGACGTATACAATGAGCAGTTCTTC.

The chain is built from TRBV9 and TRBJ1-2; 7 bases are a match to TRBD1. J was trimmed by 5 bases and V by 0 bases; bases with no gene match: 7. The V gene's germline CDR1 is SGDLS and CDR2 YYNGEE. This CDR3 contains 15 residues. The CDR3 DNA reads as TGTGCCAGCAGCGTAGTCGGGACAGAGGTATATGGCTACACCTTC. Protein: CASSVVGTEVYGYTF.

This chain links TRBV7-6 with TRBJ2-2, with TRBD1 matching 9 bases. V dropped 5 bases and J dropped 10; count of bases not matched to a gene: 8. CDR3 length: 14 residues. The germline CDR1 and CDR2 sequences are SGHVS and FNYEAQ. CDR3 protein: CASSLRDREEELFF. CDR3 in DNA: TGTGCCAGCAGCCTACGGGACAGGGAAGAGGAGCTGTTTTTT.

The chain couples TRBV2 to TRBJ1-1; the D gene is possibly TRBD1 (6 bases). The V and J ends lost 7 bases and 0 bases respectively, with 9 bases between them. CDR3 size: 13 residues. The germline V gene encodes CDR1 SNHLY and CDR2 FYNNEI. The CDR3 DNA reads TGTGCCAGCACAGGGGATATGAACACTGAAGCTTTCTTT. Translated: CASTGDMNTEAFF.

The CDR3 DNA is TGTGCCATCAGTGAGTCAACAGGGGGGAATGAGCAGTTCTTC. Translating gives CAISESTGGNEQFF. The chain couples TRBV10-3 to TRBJ2-1; 8 bases align to TRBD1. The germline V gene encodes CDR1 ENHRY and CDR2 SYGVKD. This CDR3 is built from 14 residues. The V and J ends lost 0 bases and 7 bases, in that order; junction bases with no gene match: 2.

J is TRBJ2-3 and V is TRBV10-1; 7 bases align to TRBD2. Trimming cost V 0 bases and J 1 base; bases outside gene matches: 4. This CDR3 has 16 residues. Germline V lookup: CDR1 WNHNN, CDR2 SYGVQD (reference sequence). CDR3 in amino acids: CASSESYGGGTDTQYF. Here the CDR3 DNA reads TGCGCCAGCAGTGAGTCGTATGGGGGGGGCACAGATACGCAGTATTTT.

The chain combines TRBV5-5 with TRBJ1-1; D ambiguous. V was pared by 2 bases and J by 6 bases, with 8 bases between. The CDR3 spans 12 residues. Germline CDR1 SGHKS, CDR2 YYEKEE (reference sequence). The CDR3 reads CASSFFPAEAFF. CDR3 DNA: TGTGCCAGCAGCTTCTTCCCCGCTGAAGCTTTCTTT. Drawing the rest from reference TRBV5-5 and TRBJ1-1, the complete variable domain is DAGVTQSPTHLIKTRGQQVTLRCSPISGHKSVSWYQQVLGQGPQFIFQYYEKEERGRGNFPDRFSARQFPNYSSELNVNALLLGDSALYLCASSFFPAEAFFGQGTRLTVV.

This chain joins TRBV5-1 and TRBJ2-7; D not certain. The CDR3 contains 14 residues. V lost 2 bases and J 1 base, leaving 10 bases between the germline ends. Germline assignment: CDR1 SGHRS and CDR2 YFSETQ. CDR3 residues: CASSLPGGSYEQYF. The CDR3 nucleotides are TGCGCCAGCAGCTTACCCGGCGGATCCTACGAGCAGTACTTC.

The chain employs TRBV15 and TRBJ1-2; unclear D gene. Germline loops: CDR1 LNHNV, CDR2 YYDKDF (reference sequence). V was pared by 1 base and J by 0 bases, with 15 bases between. The CDR3 sequence is 17 residues long. CDR3 residues: CATSRGYEENPNYGYTF. The CDR3 DNA follows: TGTGCCACCAGCAGAGGATATGAGGAGAACCCTAACTATGGCTACACCTTC.

In its sample, this clone was seen once. The V gene is TRBV5-4, the J gene TRBJ1-2; D not resolved. V lost 0 bases to trimming and J lost 3 bases, with 18 bases between them. The CDR3 is made up of 17 amino acids. The germline CDR1 and CDR2 sequences are SGHNT and YYREEE (reference sequence). CDR3 loop: CASSLVSSPRPYYGYTF. The CDR3 DNA is TGTGCCAGCAGCTTGGTTAGCTCCCCCCGGCCGTACTATGGCTACACCTTC.